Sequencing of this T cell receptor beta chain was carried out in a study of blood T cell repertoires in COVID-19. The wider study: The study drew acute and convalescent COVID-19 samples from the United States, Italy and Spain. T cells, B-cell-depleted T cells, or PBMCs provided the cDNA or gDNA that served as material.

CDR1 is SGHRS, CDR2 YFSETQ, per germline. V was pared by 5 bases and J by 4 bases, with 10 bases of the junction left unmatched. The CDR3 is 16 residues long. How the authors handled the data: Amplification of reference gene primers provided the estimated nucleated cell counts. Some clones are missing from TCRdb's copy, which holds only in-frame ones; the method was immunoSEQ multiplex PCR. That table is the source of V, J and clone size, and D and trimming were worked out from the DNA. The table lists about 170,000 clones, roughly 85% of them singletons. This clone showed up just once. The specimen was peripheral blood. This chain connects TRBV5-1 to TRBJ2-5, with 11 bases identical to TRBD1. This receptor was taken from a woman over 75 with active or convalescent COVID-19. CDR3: CASRLGTGGRGETQYF. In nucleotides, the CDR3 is TGCGCCAGCAGATTAGGGACAGGGGGACGGGGAGAGACCCAGTACTTC.